The present TCR beta chain was sequenced within a study of CD8 T cells in Susac syndrome. About the research overall: Sequenced Susac syndrome patients included over 5 with active disease and roughly 8 who were in remission. Each patient with Susac syndrome, at the time of blood draw, was therapy-naive, on corticosteroids, or on intravenous immunoglobulin alone.

cDNA came from about 0.46 to 1 ug RNA primed by random hexamers. By means of immunoSEQ multiplex PCR, TCR beta CDR3 spanning 54 Vbeta and 13 Jbeta underwent amplification. TCRdb fed the immunoSEQ multiplex PCR reads into MiXCR, producing one record per CDR3 protein. The sample has roughly 150,000 distinct CDR3 sequences; under 97% are singletons. In blood CD8+ and CD4+ T cells, TCR beta underwent sequencing. The CDR3 runs 15 residues. Trimming at V came to 7 bases and at J to 4 bases, leaving 13 bases not matched to a gene. The germline gives CDR1 SQVTM, CDR2 ANQGSEA. The sample taken for sequencing was CD4+ T cells from PBMCs. This clonotype originated in a human donor with Susac syndrome. V usage is TRBV29-1 and J usage is TRBJ1-2, with 9 bases identical to TRBD1. This chain's CDR3 is CSGQPGTGLVYGYTF. The CDR3 DNA sequence: TGCAGCGGCCAGCCCGGGACAGGGCTGGTCTATGGCTACACCTTC. Based on the CDR3 plus reference TRBV29-1 and TRBJ1-2, the full variable domain is SAVISQKPSRDICQRGTSLTIQCQVDSQVTMMFWYRQQPGQSLTLIATANQGSEATYESGFVIDKFPISRPNLTFSTLTVSNMSPEDSSIYLCSGQPGTGLVYGYTFGSGTRLTVV.